This TCR beta chain was obtained from a study of vaccination and CD4 T cells after COVID-19. Study-level background: Two of the convalescents were Hispanic, and the group consisted of six males and four females.

Points on this clonotype: Its antigen is undetermined.

Cultured CD4+ T cells had their DNA profiled by the Oncomine TCR Beta short-read assay. TCRdb reprocessed the PCR reads via MiXCR and lists one record per CDR3 protein. The sample holds more than 15,000 distinct CDR3 sequences, nearly 55% seen once. Treatment defined: roughly 10-day PBMC culture with coronavirus spike peptide pools or control peptides (ViraFEST assay). V shed 5 bases and J 4 bases; nucleotides not matched to a gene: 12. The CDR3 has 17 residues. Looked up from germline, CDR1 is SGHTA and CDR2 is FQGNSA. This chain links TRBV7-2 with TRBJ1-2; 11 nucleotides agree with TRBD1. The TCR sequence derives from a human donor who had recovered from COVID-19. The starting material was CD4+ T cells from blood, cultured in vitro, obtained before SARS-CoV-2 vaccination. CDR3 DNA sequence: TGTGCCAGCAGCCCAGGGGGGGGACAGGGGGGCCCCTATGGCTACACCTTC. Its translation is CASSPGGGQGGPYGYTF.